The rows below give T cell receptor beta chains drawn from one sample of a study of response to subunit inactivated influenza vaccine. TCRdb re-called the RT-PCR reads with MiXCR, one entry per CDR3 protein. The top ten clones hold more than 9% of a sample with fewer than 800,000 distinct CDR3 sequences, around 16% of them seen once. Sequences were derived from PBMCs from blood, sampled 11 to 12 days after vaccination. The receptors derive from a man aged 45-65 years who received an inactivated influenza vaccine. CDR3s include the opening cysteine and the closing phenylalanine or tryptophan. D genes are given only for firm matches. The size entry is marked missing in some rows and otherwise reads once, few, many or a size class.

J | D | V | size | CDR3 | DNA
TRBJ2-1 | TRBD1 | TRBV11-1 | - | CASSLASGTGWFVAGRTYNEQFF | TGTGCCAGCAGCTTAGCTTCCGGGACAGGGTGGTTCGTTGCGGGGAGGACCTACAATGAGCAGTTCTTC
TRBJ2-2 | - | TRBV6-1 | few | CASSTVGVAGELFF | TGTGCCAGCAGTACGGTGGGGGTCGCCGGGGAGCTGTTTTTT
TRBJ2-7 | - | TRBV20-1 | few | CSARDRAGYEQYF | TGCAGTGCTAGAGATCGGGCAGGGTACGAGCAGTACTTC
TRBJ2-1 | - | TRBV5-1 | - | CASTAQTDSYNEQFF | TGCGCCAGCACCGCGCAGACAGACTCCTACAATGAGCAGTTCTTC
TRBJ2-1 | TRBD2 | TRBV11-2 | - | CASAWDASGGMSSYNEQFF | TGTGCCAGCGCATGGGACGCTAGCGGGGGAATGAGCTCCTACAATGAGCAGTTCTTC
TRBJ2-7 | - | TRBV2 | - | CASSRPIGPYEQYF | TGTGCCAGCAGCCGCCCCATCGGGCCCTACGAGCAGTACTTC
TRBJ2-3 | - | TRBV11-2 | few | CASSRIGGTKTDTQYF | TGTGCCAGCAGCCGAATCGGCGGGACGAAGACAGATACGCAGTATTTT
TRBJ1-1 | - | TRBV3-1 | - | CASSQGLRAEAFF | TGTGCCAGCAGCCAAGGTCTGAGGGCTGAAGCTTTCTTT
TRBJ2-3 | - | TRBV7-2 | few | CASREQGWITDTQYF | TGTGCCAGCAGGGAACAGGGTTGGATCACAGATACGCAGTATTTT
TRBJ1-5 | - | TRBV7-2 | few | CASSLVGAGTNQPQHF | TGTGCCAGCAGCTTAGTGGGGGCGGGAACTAATCAGCCCCAGCATTTT
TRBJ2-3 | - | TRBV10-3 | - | CAISESPRGTDTQYF | TGTGCCATCAGTGAGTCCCCCAGAGGCACAGATACGCAGTATTTT
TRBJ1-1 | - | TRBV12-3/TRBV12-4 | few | CASNTPDGNSEAFF | TGTGCCAGCAACACTCCGGACGGGAACAGTGAAGCTTTCTTT
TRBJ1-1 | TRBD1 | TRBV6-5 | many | CASSSPQGRMNTEAFF | TGTGCCAGCAGTTCCCCACAGGGGCGCATGAACACTGAAGCTTTCTTT
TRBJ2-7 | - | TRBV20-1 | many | CSANRAPQIYEQYF | TGCAGTGCTAACCGGGCCCCGCAAATTTACGAGCAGTACTTC
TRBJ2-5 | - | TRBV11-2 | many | CASSSGTLRTETQYF | TGTGCCAGCAGCTCCGGGACACTTCGTACCGAGACCCAGTACTTC
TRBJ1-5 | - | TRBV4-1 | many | CASSQKWEGNQPQHF | TGCGCCAGCAGCCAAAAATGGGAGGGCAATCAGCCCCAGCATTTT
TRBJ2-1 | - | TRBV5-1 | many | CASSSYDEQFF | TGCGCCAGCAGCTCCTACGATGAGCAGTTCTTC
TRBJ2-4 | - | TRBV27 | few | CASSLSQGELAKNIQYF | TGTGCCAGCAGTTTATCCCAGGGAGAATTAGCCAAAAACATTCAGTACTTC
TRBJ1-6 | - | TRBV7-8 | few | CASSLRMGNSPLHF | TGTGCCAGCAGCTTACGGATGGGAAATTCACCCCTCCACTTT
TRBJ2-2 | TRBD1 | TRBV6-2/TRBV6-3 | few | CASSSGTGISGELFF | TGTGCCAGCAGTTCCGGGACAGGGATCTCCGGGGAGCTGTTTTTT
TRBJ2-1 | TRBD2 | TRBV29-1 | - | CSVEDRLAGFVTNEQFF | TGCAGCGTTGAAGATCGACTAGCGGGGTTCGTTACAAATGAGCAGTTCTTC
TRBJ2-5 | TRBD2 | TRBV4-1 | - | CASSQTTGLAGGLTETQYF | TGCGCCAGCAGCCAAACAACGGGACTAGCGGGGGGTCTTACAGAGACCCAGTACTTC